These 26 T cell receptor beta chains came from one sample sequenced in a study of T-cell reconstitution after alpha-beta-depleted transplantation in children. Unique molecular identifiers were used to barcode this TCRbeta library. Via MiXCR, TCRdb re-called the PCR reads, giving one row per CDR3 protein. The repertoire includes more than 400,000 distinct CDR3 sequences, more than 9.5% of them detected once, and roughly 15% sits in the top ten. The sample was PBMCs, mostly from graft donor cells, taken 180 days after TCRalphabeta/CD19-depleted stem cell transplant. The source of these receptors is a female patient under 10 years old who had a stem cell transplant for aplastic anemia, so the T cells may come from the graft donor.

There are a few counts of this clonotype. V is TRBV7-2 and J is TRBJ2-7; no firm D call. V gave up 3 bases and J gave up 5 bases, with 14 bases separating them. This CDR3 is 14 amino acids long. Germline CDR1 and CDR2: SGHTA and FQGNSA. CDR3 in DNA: TGTGCCAGCAGCTTGGGGTGGCAGGTCCACGAGCAGTACTTC. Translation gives CASSLGWQVHEQYF. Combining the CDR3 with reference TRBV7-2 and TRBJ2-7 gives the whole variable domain GAGVSQSPSNKVTEKGKDVELRCDPISGHTALYWYRQSLGQGLEFLIYFQGNSAPDKSGLPSDRFSAERTGGSVSTLTIQRTQQEDSAVYLCASSLGWQVHEQYFGPGTRLTVT.

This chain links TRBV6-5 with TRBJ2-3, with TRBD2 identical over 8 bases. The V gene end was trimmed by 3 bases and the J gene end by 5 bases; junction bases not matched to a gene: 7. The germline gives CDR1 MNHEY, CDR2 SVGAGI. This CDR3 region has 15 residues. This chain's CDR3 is CASSYSGKCLDTQYF. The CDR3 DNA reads TGTGCCAGCAGTTATAGCGGGAAGTGTTTAGATACGCAGTATTTT.

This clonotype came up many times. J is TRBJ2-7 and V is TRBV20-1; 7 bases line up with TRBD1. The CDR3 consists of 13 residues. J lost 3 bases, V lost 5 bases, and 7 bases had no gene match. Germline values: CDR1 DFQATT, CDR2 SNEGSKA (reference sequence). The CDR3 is CSAGTGVRYEQYF. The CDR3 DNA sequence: TGCAGTGCTGGAACAGGGGTGCGCTACGAGCAGTACTTC.

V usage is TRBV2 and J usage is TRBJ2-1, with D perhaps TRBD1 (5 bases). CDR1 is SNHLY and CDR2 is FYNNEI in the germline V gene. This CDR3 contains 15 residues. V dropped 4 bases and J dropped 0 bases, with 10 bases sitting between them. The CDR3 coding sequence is TGTGCCAGCAGTGCTGCGCAGGGCTCCTACAATGAGCAGTTCTTC. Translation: CASSAAQGSYNEQFF.

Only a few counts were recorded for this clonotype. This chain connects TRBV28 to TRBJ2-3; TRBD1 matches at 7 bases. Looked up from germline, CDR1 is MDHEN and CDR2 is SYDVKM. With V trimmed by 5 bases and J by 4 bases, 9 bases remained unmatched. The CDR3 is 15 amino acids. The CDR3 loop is CASSVLDRDPDTQYF. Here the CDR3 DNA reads TGTGCCAGCAGTGTGCTAGACAGGGACCCAGATACGCAGTATTTT. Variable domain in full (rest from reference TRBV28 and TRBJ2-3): DVKVTQSSRYLVKRTGEKVFLECVQDMDHENMFWYRQDPGLGLRLIYFSYDVKMKEKGDIPEGYSVSREKKERFSLILESASTNQTSMYLCASSVLDRDPDTQYFGPGTRLTVL.

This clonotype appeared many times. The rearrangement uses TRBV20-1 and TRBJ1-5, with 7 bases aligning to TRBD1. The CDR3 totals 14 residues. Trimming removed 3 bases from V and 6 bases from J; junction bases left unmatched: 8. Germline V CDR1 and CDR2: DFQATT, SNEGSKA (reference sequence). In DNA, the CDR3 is TGCAGTGCTAGTACAGGGGTGAATCGTCAGCCCCAGCATTTT. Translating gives CSASTGVNRQPQHF.

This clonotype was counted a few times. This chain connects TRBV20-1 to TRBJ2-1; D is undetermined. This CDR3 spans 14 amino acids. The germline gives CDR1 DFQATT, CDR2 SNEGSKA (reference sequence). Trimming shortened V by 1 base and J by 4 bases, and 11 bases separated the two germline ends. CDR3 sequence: CSARGVSSYNEQFF. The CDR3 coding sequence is TGCAGTGCTAGAGGTGTCAGCAGTTACAATGAGCAGTTCTTC.

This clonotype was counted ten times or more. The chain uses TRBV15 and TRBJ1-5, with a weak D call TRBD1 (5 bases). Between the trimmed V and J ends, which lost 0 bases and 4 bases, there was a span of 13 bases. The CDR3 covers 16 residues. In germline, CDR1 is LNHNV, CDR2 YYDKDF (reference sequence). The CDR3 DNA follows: TGTGCCACCAGCAGAGAGGCAGGGCCTAGGAATCAGCCCCAGCATTTT. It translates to CATSREAGPRNQPQHF. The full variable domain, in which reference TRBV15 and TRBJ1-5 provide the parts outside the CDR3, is DAMVIQNPRYQVTQFGKPVTLSCSQTLNHNVMYWYQQKSSQAPKLLFHYYDKDFNNEADTPDNFQSRRPNTSFCFLDIRSPGLGDTAMYLCATSREAGPRNQPQHFGDGTRLSIL.

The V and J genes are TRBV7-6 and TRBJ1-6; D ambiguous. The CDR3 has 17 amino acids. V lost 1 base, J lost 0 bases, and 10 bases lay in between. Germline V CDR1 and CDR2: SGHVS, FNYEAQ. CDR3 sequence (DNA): TGTGCCAGCAGCTTAGTGGGCGGAAGCTCCTATAATTCACCCCTCCACTTT. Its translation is CASSLVGGSSYNSPLHF.

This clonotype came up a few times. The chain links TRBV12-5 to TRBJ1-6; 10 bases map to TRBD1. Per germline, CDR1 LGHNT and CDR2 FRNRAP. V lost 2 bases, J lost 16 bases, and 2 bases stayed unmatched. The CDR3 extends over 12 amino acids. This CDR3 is CASGLMDRGLHF. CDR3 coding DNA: TGTGCTAGTGGTTTGATGGACAGGGGGCTCCACTTT. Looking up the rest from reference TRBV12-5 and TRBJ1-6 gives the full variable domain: DARVTQTPRHKVTEMGQEVTMRCQPILGHNTVFWYRQTMMQGLELLAYFRNRAPLDDSGMPKDRFSAEMPDATLATLKIQPSEPRDSAVYFCASGLMDRGLHFGNGTRLTVT.

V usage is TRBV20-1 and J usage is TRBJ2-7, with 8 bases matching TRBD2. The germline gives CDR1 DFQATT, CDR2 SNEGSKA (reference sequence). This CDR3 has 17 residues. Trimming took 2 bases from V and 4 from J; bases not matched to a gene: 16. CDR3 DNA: TGCAGTGCTAGACCAAAAGCCGGGGCTAGCGGGCCTTACGAGCAGTACGTC. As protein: CSARPKAGASGPYEQYV.

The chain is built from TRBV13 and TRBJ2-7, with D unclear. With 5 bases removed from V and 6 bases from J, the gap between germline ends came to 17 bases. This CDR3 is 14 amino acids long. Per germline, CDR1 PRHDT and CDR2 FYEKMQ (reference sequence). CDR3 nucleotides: TGTGCCAGCAGCCACTGGTTAAACAGAGCCGAGCAGTACTTC. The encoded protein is CASSHWLNRAEQYF. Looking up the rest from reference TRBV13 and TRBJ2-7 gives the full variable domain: AAGVIQSPRHLIKEKRETATLKCYPIPRHDTVYWYQQGPGQDPQFLISFYEKMQSDKGSIPDRFSAQQFSDYHSELNMSSLELGDSALYFCASSHWLNRAEQYFGPGTRLTVT.

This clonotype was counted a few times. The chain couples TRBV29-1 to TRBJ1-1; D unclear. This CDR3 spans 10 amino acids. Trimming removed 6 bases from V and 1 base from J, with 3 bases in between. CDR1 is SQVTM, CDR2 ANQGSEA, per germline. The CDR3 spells CSVWNTEAFF. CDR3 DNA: TGCAGCGTCTGGAACACTGAAGCTTTCTTT.

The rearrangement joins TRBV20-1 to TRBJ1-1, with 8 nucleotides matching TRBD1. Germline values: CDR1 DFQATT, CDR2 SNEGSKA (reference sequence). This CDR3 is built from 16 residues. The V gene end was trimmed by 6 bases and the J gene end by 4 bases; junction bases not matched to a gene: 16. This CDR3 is CSARTGYLRLGTEAFF. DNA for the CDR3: TGCAGTGCCAGGACAGGGTACCTCCGACTGGGCACTGAAGCTTTCTTT.

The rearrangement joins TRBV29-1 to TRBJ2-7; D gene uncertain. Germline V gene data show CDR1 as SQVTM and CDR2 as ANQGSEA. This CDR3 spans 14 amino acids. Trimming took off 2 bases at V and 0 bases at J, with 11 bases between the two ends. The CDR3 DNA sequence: TGCAGCGTTGAACTCGCGGAGAGCTCCTACGAGCAGTACTTC. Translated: CSVELAESSYEQYF.

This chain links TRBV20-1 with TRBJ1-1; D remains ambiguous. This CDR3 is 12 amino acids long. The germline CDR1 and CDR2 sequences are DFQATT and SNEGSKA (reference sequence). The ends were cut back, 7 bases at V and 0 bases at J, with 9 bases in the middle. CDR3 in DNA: TGCAGTGTCCCATTCATGAACACTGAAGCTTTCTTT. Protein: CSVPFMNTEAFF.

CDR3 sequence reads: CASSEKWQPQHF. The CDR3 DNA follows: TGTGCCAGCAGTGAAAAGTGGCAGCCCCAGCATTTT. The chain combines TRBV2 with TRBJ1-5; D ambiguous. The germline V gene encodes CDR1 SNHLY and CDR2 FYNNEI. CDR3 length: 12 residues. V was clipped by 2 bases and J by 7 bases, with 6 bases between them.

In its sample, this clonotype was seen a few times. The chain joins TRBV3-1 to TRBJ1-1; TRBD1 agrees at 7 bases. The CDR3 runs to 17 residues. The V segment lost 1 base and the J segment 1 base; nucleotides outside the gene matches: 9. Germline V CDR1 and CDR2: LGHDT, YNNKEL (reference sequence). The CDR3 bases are TGTGCCAGCAGCCAAGCAGCTGGGACAGCCAAGAACACTGAAGCTTTCTTT. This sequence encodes CASSQAAGTAKNTEAFF. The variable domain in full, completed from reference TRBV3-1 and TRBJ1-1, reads DTAVSQTPKYLVTQMGNDKSIKCEQNLGHDTMYWYKQDSKKFLKIMFSYNNKELIINETVPNRFSPKSPDKAHLNLHINSLELGDSAVYFCASSQAAGTAKNTEAFFGQGTRLTVV.

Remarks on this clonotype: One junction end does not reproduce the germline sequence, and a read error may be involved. Written as DNA, the CDR3 is TGCGCCAGCAGCCAAGGCTTAGACATGCTCAATGAGCAGTTCTTT. It codes for CASSQGLDMLNEQFF. V and J are TRBV4-3 and TRBJ2-1, with D unclear. The V gene's germline CDR1 is LGHNA and CDR2 YSLEER. This CDR3 has 15 residues.

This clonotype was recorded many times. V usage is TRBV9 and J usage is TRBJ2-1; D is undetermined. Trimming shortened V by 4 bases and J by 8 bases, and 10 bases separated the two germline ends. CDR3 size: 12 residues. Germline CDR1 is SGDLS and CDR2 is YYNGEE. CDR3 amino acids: CASSLSLHEQFF. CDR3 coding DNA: TGTGCCAGCAGCCTTAGCTTGCATGAGCAGTTCTTC.

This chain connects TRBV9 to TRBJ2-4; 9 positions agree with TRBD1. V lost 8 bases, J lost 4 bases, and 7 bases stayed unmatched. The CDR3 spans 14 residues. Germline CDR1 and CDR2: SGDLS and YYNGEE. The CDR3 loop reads CASNTGTGKNIQYF. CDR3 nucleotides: TGTGCCAGTAACACCGGGACAGGGAAAAACATTCAGTACTTC.

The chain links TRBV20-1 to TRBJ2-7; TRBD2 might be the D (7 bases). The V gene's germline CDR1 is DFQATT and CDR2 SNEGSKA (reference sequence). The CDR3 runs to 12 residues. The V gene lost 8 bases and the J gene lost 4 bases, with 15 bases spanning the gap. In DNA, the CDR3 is TGCAGTCTAGAGGGAGGGGGTTACGAGCAGTACTTC. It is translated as CSLEGGGYEQYF.

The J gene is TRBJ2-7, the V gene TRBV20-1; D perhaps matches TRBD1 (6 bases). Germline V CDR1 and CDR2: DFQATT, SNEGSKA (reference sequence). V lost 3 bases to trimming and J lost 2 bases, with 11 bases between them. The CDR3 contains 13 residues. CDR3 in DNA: TGCAGTGCTAGTCGGACAGCAGCCTACGAGCAGTACTTC. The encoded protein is CSASRTAAYEQYF.

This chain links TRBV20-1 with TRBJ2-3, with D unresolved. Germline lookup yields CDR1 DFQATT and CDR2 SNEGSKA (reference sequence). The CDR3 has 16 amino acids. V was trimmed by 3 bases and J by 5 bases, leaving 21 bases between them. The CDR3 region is CSARKVTAVYIDTQYF. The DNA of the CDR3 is TGCAGTGCTAGGAAGGTTACCGCCGTATATATAGATACGCAGTATTTT.

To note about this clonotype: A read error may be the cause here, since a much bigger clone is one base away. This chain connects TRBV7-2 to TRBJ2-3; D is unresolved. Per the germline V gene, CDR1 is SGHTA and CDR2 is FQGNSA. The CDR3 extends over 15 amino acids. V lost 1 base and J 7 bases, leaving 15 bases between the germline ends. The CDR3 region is CASSLGLSTSHTQYF. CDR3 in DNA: TGTGCCAGCAGCTTAGGGTTGAGTACGTCCCATACGCAGTATTTT.

The CDR3 protein is CASSPGTGETQYF. In DNA, the CDR3 is TGTGCCAGCAGCCCTGGTACAGGAGAGACCCAGTACTTC. V and J are TRBV27 and TRBJ2-5; a weak D match, TRBD1 (5 bases). This CDR3 spans 13 amino acids. V gave up 6 bases and J gave up 4 bases, with 12 bases separating them. Per germline, CDR1 MNHEY and CDR2 SMNVEV (reference sequence).